The present T cell receptor (beta chain) was sequenced within a study of read filtering for tumor transcriptome and immune sequencing. The overall study: Whole-transcriptome libraries were prepared after DNase treatment.

Germline assignment: CDR1 MNHEY and CDR2 SMNVEV (reference sequence). V dropped 5 bases and J dropped 10 bases, with 14 bases sitting between them. The CDR3 is 12 amino acids. Broader study findings: About four fifths of IR-seq clonotypes had one read, totaling around 4% of reads; RNA-seq: about 69% and 49%.

Molecular barcoded adaptors covering alpha/delta and beta/gamma chains were used on 400 ng RNA. A single record per CDR3 protein comes from TCRdb applying MiXCR to the reads. The sample yields tens of thousands of distinct CDR3 sequences, roughly 19% seen once. The table lists this clonotype with many counts. Its antigen is not known. The receptor was isolated from a donor at least 40 years old with multiple myeloma. Sequencing input: a population of CD138-negative cells sorted from bone marrow. The chain employs TRBV27 and TRBJ2-5; D tentatively reads TRBD1 or TRBD2 (5 bases each). The CDR3 bases are TGTGCCAGCAGTCCCGGTGGGGGTATCCAGTACTTC. Translating it yields CASSPGGGIQYF.